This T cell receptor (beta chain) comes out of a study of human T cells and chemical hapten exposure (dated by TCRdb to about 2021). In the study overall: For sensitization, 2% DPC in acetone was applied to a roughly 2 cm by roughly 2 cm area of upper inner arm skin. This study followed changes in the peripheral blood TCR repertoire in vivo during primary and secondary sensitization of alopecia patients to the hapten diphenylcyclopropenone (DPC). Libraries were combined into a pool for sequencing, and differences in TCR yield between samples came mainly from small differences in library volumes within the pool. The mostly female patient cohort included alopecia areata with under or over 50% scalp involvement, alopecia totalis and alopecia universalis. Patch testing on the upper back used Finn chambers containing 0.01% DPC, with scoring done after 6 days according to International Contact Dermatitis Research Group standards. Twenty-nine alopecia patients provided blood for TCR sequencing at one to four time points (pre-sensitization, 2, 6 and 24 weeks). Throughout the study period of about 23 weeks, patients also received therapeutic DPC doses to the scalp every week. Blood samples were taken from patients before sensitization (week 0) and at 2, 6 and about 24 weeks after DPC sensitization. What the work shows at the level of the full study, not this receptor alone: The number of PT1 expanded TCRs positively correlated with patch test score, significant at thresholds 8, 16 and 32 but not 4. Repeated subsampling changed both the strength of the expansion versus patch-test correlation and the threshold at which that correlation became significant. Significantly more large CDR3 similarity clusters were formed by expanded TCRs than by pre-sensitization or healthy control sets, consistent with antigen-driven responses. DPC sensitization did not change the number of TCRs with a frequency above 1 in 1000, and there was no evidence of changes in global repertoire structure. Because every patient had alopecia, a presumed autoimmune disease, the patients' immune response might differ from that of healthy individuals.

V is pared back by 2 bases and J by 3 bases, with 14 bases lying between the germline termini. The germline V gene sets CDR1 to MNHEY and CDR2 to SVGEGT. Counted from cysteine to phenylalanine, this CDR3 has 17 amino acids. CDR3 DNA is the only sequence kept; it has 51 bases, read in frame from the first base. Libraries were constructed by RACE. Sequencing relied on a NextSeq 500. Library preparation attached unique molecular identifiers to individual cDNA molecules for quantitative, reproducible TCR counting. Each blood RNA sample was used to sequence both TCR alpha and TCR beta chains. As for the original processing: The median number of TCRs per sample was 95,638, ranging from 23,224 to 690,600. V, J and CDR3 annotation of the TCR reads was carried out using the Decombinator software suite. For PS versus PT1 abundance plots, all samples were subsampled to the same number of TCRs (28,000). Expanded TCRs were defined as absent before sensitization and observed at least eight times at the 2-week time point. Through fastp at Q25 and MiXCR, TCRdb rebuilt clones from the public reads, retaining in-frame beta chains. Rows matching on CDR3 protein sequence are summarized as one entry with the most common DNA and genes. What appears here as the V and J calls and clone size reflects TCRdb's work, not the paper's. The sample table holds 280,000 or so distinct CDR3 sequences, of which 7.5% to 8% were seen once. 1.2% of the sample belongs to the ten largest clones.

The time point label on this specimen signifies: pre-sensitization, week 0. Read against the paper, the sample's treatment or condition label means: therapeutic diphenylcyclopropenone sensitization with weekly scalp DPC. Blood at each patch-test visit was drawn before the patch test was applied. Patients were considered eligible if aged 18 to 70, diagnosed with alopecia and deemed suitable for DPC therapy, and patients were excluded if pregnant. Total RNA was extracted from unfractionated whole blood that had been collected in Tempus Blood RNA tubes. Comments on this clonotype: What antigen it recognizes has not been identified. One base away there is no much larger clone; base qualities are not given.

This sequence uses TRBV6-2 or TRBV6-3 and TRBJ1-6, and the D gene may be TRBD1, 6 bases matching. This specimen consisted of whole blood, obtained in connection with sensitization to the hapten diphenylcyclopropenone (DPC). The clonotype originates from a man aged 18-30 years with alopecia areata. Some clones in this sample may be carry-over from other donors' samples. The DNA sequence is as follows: TGTGCCAGCAGTTACGTGGACAGCCTAATCTATAATTCACCCCTCCACTTT. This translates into CASSYVDSLIYNSPLHF.